This TCR beta chain was identified during a study of cytomegalovirus exposure and HLA in healthy donors. The primer mix had 60 Vbeta and 13 Jbeta primers. TCRdb's copy holds only in-frame clones and misses some; the assay was immunoSEQ multiplex PCR. The sample contains around 120,000 clones, about 80% of which appear only once. About this clone: What it recognizes is unknown.

This CDR3 has 15 amino acids. Losses at the gene ends were 5 bases for V and 0 bases for J; bases not matched to a gene: 5. Germline lookup yields CDR1 LNHDA and CDR2 SQIVND (reference sequence). Study-wide findings and caveats: The authors assumed roughly uniform sequencing depth across donors for presence/absence analyses. Several of the most significant clusters were apparently associated with common viral pathogens in a later analysis. Later analysis indicated greater clonal expansion among HLA-associated TCR beta chains than among equally common other chains.

The TCR was taken from a man aged 55 to 70 in good health and CMV-seropositive. This sequence joins TRBV19 and TRBJ1-1; 8 bases are shared with TRBD1. The sequenced sample consisted of PBMCs. The CDR3 loop reads CASSPRQGMNTEAFF. The CDR3 DNA is TGTGCCAGTAGTCCTCGACAGGGGATGAACACTGAAGCTTTCTTT.